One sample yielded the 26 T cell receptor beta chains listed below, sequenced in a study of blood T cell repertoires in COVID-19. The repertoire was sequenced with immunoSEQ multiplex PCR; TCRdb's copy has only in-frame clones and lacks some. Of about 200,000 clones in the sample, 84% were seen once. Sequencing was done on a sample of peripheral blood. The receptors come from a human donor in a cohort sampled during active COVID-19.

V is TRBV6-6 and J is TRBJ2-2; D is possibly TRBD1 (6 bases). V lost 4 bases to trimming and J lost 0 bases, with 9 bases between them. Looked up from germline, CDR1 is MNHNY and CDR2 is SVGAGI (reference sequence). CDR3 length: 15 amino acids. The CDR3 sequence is CASSWDTANTGELFF. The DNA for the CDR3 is TGTGCCAGCAGTTGGGACACCGCGAACACCGGGGAGCTGTTTTTT.

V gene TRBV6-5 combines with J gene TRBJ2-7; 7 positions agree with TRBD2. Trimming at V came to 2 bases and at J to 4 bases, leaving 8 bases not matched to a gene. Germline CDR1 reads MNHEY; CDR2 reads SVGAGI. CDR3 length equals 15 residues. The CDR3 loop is CASSYSGERVYEQYF. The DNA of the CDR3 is TGTGCCAGCAGTTACAGCGGGGAAAGGGTATACGAGCAGTACTTC.

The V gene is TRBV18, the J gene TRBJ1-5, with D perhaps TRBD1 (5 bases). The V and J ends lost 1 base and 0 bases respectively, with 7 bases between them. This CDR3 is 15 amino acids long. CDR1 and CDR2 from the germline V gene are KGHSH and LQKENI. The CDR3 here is CASSPRGASNQPQHF. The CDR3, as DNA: TGTGCCAGCTCACCACGGGGCGCTAGCAATCAGCCCCAGCATTTT.

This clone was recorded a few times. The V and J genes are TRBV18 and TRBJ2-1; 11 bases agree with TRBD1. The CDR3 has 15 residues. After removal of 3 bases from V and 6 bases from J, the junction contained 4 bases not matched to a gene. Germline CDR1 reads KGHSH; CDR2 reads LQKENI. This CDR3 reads CASSPLGTGGNEQFF. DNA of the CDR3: TGTGCCAGCTCACCCCTCGGGACAGGGGGCAATGAGCAGTTCTTC.

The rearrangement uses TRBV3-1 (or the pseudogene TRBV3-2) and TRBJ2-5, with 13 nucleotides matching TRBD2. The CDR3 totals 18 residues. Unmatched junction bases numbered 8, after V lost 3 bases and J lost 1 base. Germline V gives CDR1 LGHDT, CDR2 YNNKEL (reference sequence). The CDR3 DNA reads TGTGCCAGCAGCCATCCAGGACTAGCGGGAGATCCCCAAGAGACCCAGTACTTC. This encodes CASSHPGLAGDPQETQYF.

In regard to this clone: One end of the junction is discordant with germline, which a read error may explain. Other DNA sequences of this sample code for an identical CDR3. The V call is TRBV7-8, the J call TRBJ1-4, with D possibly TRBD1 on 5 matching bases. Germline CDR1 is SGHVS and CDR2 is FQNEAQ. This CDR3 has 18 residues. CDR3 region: CASSLPGTPKKDNEKLFF. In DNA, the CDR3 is TGTGCCAGCAGCTTACCCGGGACTCCCAAGAAAGATAATGAAAAACTATTTTTT.

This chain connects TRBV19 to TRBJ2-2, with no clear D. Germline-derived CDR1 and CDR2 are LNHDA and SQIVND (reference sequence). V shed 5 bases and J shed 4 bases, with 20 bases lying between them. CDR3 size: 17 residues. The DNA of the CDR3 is TGTGCCAGTAGTCAATCACGGGTGGAGTTTGGCACCGGGGAGCTGTTTTTT. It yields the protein CASSQSRVEFGTGELFF.

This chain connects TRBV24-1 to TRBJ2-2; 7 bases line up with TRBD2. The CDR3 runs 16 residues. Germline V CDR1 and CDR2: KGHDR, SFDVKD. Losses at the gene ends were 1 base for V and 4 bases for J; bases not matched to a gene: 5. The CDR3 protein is CATSDFLRESTGELFF. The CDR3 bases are TGTGCCACCAGTGATTTCTTGCGGGAGAGCACCGGGGAGCTGTTTTTT.

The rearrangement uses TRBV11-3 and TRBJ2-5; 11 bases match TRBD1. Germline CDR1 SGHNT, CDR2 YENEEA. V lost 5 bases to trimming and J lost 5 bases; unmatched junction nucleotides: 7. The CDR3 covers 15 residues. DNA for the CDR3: TGTGCCAGCAGCCTAGGACAGGGGGCGCAGGAGACCCAGTACTTC. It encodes CASSLGQGAQETQYF.

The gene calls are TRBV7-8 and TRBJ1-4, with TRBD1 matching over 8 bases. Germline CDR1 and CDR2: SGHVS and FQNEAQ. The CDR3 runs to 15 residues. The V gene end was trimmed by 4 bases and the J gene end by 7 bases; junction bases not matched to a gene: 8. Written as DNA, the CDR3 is TGTGCCAGCAGCTCGCCGGGACAGGAAACTGAAAAACTGTTTTTT. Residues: CASSSPGQETEKLFF. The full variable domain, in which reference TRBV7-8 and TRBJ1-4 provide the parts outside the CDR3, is GAGVSQSPRYKVAKRGQDVALRCDPISGHVSLFWYQQALGQGPEFLTYFQNEAQLDKSGLPSDRFFAERPEGSVSTLKIQRTQQEDSAVYLCASSSPGQETEKLFFGSGTQLSVL.

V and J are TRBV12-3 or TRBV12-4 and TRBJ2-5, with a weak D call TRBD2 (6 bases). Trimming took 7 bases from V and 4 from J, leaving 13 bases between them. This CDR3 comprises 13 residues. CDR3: CASTRLGRETQYF. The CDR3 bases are TGTGCCAGCACCCGACTAGGACGAGAGACCCAGTACTTC.

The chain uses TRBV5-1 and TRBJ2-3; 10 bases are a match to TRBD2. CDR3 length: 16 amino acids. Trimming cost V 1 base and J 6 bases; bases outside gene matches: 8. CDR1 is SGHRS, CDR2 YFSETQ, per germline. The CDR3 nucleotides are TGCGCCAGCAGCTTGCAGGGGACTAGCGTTAAGGATACGCAGTATTTT. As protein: CASSLQGTSVKDTQYF.

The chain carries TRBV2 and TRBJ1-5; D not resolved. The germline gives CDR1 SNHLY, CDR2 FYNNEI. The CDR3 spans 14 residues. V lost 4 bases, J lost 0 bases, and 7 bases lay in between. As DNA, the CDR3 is TGTGCCAGCAGTGCCAGTTATAGCAATCAGCCCCAGCATTTT. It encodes CASSASYSNQPQHF.

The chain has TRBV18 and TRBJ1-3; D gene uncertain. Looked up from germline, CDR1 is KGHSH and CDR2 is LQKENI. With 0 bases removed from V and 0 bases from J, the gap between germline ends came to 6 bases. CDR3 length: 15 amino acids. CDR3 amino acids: CASSPPFYSGNTIYF. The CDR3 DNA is TGTGCCAGCTCACCACCGTTTTACTCTGGAAACACCATATATTTT.

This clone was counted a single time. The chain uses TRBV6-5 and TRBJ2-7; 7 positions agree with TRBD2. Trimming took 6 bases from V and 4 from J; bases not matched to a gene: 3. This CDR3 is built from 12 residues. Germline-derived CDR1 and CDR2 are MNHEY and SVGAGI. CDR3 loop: CASRGGPYEQYF. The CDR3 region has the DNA TGTGCCAGCAGGGGAGGGCCTTACGAGCAGTACTTC.

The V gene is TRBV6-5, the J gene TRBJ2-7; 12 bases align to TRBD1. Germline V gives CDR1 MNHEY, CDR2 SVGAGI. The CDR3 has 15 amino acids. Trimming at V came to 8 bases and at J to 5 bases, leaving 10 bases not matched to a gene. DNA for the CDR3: TGTGCCAGCGTACGATCGGGGACAGGGGGCAACGAGCAGTACTTC. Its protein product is CASVRSGTGGNEQYF.

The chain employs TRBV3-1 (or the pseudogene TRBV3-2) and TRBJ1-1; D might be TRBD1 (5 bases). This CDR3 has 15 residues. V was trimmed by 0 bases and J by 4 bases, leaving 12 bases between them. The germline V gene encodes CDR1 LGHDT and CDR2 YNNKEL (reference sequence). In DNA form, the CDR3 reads TGTGCCAGCAGCCAAGATGGGGGGATGGGCACTGAAGCTTTCTTT. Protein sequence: CASSQDGGMGTEAFF.

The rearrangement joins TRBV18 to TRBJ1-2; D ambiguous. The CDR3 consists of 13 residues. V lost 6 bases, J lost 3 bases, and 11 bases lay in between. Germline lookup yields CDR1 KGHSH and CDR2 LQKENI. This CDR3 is CASSPALDYGYTF. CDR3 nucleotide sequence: TGTGCCAGCTCTCCCGCACTAGACTATGGCTACACCTTC.

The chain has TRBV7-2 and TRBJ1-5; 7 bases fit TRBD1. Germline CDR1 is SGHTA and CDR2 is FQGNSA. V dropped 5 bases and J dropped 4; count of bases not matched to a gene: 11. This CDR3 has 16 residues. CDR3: CASSPQTGTTNQPQHF. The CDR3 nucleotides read TGTGCCAGCAGCCCGCAGACAGGGACCACGAATCAGCCCCAGCATTTT.

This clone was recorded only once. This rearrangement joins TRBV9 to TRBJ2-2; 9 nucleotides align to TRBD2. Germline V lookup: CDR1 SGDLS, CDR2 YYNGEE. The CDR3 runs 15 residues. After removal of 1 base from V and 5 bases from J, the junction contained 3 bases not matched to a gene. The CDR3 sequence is CASSVYSGSTGELFF. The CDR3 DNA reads TGTGCCAGCAGCGTATATAGCGGGAGTACCGGGGAGCTGTTTTTT.

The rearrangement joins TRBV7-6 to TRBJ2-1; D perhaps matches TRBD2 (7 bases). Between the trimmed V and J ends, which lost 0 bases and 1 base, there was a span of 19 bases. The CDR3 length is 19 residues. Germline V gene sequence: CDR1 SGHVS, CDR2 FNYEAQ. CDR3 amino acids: CASSLATGGQTVSYNEQFF. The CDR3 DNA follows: TGTGCCAGCAGCTTAGCTACGGGGGGACAAACAGTATCCTACAATGAGCAGTTCTTC.

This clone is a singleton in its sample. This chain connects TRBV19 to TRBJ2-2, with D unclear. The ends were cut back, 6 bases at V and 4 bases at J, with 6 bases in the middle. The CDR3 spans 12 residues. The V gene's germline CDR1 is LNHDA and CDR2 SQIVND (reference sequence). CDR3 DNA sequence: TGTGCCAGTAGCTATTTCACCGGGGAGCTGTTTTTT. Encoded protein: CASSYFTGELFF.

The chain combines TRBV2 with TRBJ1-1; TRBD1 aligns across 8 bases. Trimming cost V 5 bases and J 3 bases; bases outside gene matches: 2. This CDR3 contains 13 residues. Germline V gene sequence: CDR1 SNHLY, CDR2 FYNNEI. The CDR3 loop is CASSRQGHTEAFF. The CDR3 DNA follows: TGTGCCAGCAGTAGACAGGGGCACACTGAAGCTTTCTTT.

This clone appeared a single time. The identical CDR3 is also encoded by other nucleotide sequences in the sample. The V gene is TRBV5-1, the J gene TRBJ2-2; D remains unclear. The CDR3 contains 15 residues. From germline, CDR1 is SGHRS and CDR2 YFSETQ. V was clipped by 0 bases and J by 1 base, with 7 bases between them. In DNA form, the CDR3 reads TGCGCCAGCAGCTTGGGCCACAGGAACACCGGGGAGCTGTTTTTT. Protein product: CASSLGHRNTGELFF. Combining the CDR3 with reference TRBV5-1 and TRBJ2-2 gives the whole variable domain KAGVTQTPRYLIKTRGQQVTLSCSPISGHRSVSWYQQTPGQGLQFLFEYFSETQRNKGNFPGRFSGRQFSNSRSEMNVSTLELGDSALYLCASSLGHRNTGELFFGEGSRLTVL.

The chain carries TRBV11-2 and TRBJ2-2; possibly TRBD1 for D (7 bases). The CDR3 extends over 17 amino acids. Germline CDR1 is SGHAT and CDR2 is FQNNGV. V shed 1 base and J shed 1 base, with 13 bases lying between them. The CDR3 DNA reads TGTGCCAGCAGCTTAGCCAGGGGGGACGGGAACACCGGGGAGCTGTTTTTT. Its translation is CASSLARGDGNTGELFF. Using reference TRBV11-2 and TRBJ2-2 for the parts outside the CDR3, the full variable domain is EAGVAQSPRYKIIEKRQSVAFWCNPISGHATLYWYQQILGQGPKLLIQFQNNGVVDDSQLPKDRFSAERLKGVDSTLKIQPAKLEDSAVYLCASSLARGDGNTGELFFGEGSRLTVL.

The CDR3 region has the DNA TGTGCCTGGAGCGGCAGGGACAGCGAAGAGACCCAGTACTTC. It yields the protein CAWSGRDSEETQYF. The V gene is TRBV30, the J gene TRBJ2-5; 7 bases are a match to TRBD1. Germline CDR1 GTSNPN, CDR2 SVGIG (reference sequence). This CDR3 spans 14 amino acids. The V segment lost 3 bases and the J segment 3 bases; nucleotides outside the gene matches: 7.